This TCR beta chain was captured by sequencing in a study of T cells after yellow fever vaccination. Findings of the study overall: Relatively few clonotypes were ones that appeared in both CD4 and CD8 compartments. The secondary response showed a weaker magnitude and a faster peak, day 5 versus 15.

The trim removed 4 bases at V and 4 bases at J, leaving 11 bases unmatched. Per the germline V gene, CDR1 is SGHRS and CDR2 is YFSETQ. The CDR3 has 17 residues. Regarding this clonotype: Its antigen is currently unknown.

The authors made TCR cDNA by 5'RACE template switching, adding a universal primer site and UMIs. TCRdb re-analysed the 5' RACE reads in MiXCR, keeping a single row per CDR3 protein. The sample lists 250,000 to 400,000 distinct CDR3 sequences, around 4.5% occurring once. The sequence came from a man aged 18 to 30 who received the YFV17D yellow fever vaccine. The chain carries TRBV5-1 and TRBJ2-4; 10 bases fit TRBD2. Sequences were derived from PBMCs, sampled 15 days after the yellow fever booster vaccination. CDR3 protein: CASSITIAGGTKNIQYF. DNA for the CDR3: TGCGCCAGCAGCATAACAATAGCGGGGGGCACAAAAAACATTCAGTACTTC.